The 31 T cell receptor beta chains in this list originate from one sample, sequenced in a study of CD8+CD57+ T cells in acquired aplastic anemia. The template for TCR beta VDJ and CDR3 sequence profiling was genomic DNA. TCRdb itself ran the reads through MiXCR, one entry per CDR3 protein. This sample carries 150,000 or so distinct CDR3 sequences, around 43% of them seen once, and the ten largest clones take roughly 3.5%. The authors sequenced patients whose flow cytometry had shown CD8+CD57+ cell expansion. Sequenced: sorted CD4+, CD8+, or CD8+CD57+ T cells (not recorded which) from PBMCs. The source is a human donor with aplastic anemia.

In this sample, this clonotype turned up many times. This chain connects TRBV5-6 to TRBJ1-4; D is undetermined. V lost 2 bases to trimming and J lost 0 bases, with 5 bases between them. Germline lookup yields CDR1 SGHDT and CDR2 YYEEEE. There are 14 residues in the CDR3. This chain's CDR3 is CASSLGATNEKLFF. CDR3 sequence (DNA): TGTGCCAGCAGCTTAGGTGCAACTAATGAAAAACTGTTTTTT.

There are many counts of this clonotype. V gene TRBV20-1 combines with J gene TRBJ2-2; TRBD2 is a possible D gene (5 bases). There are 12 residues in the CDR3. Trimming cost V 1 base and J 8 bases, with 8 bases left between them. Germline CDR1 DFQATT, CDR2 SNEGSKA (reference sequence). CDR3 in amino acids: CSARGGWGELFF. CDR3 DNA sequence: TGCAGTGCTAGAGGAGGGTGGGGGGAGCTGTTTTTT.

As concerns this clonotype: Germline is not matched at one junction end, which may reflect a read error. The chain has TRBV10-3 and TRBJ2-1; 13 bases map to TRBD2. Germline V CDR1 and CDR2: ENHRY, SYGVKD. There are 17 residues in the CDR3. The CDR3 DNA follows: TGTGCCAGCAGTTTCCAACCGGGACTAGCGGGGAACAATGAGCAGTTCTTC. Protein sequence: CASSFQPGLAGNNEQFF.

This chain connects TRBV7-2 to TRBJ2-3; no definite D call. The V end lost 3 bases, the J end lost 5 bases, and 9 bases lay between the germline ends. The CDR3 sequence is 13 residues long. CDR1 is SGHTA, CDR2 FQGNSA, per germline. CDR3 residues: CASSLNWGDTQYF. The CDR3 region has the DNA TGTGCCAGCAGCTTGAATTGGGGAGATACGCAGTATTTT.

The chain is built from TRBV25-1 and TRBJ2-2, with 8 positions matching TRBD2. The V and J ends lost 11 bases and 5 bases, in that order; junction bases with no gene match: 10. The germline V gene encodes CDR1 MGHDK and CDR2 SYGVNS. The CDR3 is made up of 14 amino acids. The CDR3 here is CAGMGLGVTGELFF. In DNA, the CDR3 is TGTGCCGGCATGGGACTAGGGGTTACCGGGGAGCTGTTTTTT.

The chain employs TRBV25-1 and TRBJ1-2; D remains ambiguous. This CDR3 is built from 15 residues. In germline, CDR1 is MGHDK, CDR2 SYGVNS. Trimming removed 5 bases from V and 8 bases from J, with 21 bases in between. The CDR3 nucleotides are TGTGCCAGCAGTCCCGCCGAACTCCACCTCTCCGGCTACACCTTC. Encoded protein: CASSPAELHLSGYTF.

This clonotype was seen at least ten times. The chain has TRBV5-6 and TRBJ2-7; no clear D. Trimming shortened V by 5 bases and J by 4 bases, and 1 base separated the two germline ends. The CDR3 loop spans 9 amino acids. Germline lookup yields CDR1 SGHDT and CDR2 YYEEEE. CDR3 residues: CASSYEQYV. Written as DNA, the CDR3 is TGTGCCAGCAGTTACGAGCAGTACGTC.

In its sample, this clonotype was seen many times. The genes are TRBV28 and TRBJ1-2; a weak D match, TRBD1 (5 bases). The CDR3 has 13 amino acids. Per germline, CDR1 MDHEN and CDR2 SYDVKM. Trimming removed 6 bases at V and 8 bases at J, with 16 bases between. The CDR3 reads CASSKTAPRGYTF. CDR3 DNA: TGTGCCAGCAGCAAGACAGCGCCCAGGGGCTACACCTTC.

This clonotype was counted ten times or more. The V call is TRBV19, the J call TRBJ2-5; D ambiguous. V was clipped by 5 bases and J by 5 bases, with 6 bases between them. Per germline, CDR1 LNHDA and CDR2 SQIVND (reference sequence). The length of the CDR3 is 11 residues. The CDR3 loop is CASSQWETQYF. DNA of the CDR3: TGTGCCAGTAGTCAGTGGGAGACCCAGTACTTC. Filled out from reference TRBV19 and TRBJ2-5, the complete variable domain reads DGGITQSPKYLFRKEGQNVTLSCEQNLNHDAMYWYRQDPGQGLRLIYYSQIVNDFQKGDIAEGYSVSREKKESFPLTVTSAQKNPTAFYLCASSQWETQYFGPGTRLLVL.

This clonotype turned up a few times. This chain connects TRBV24-1 to TRBJ1-2, with D unresolved. The V end was cut by 1 base, the J end by 6 bases, with 11 bases between. The CDR3 has 14 residues. CDR1 and CDR2 from the germline V gene are KGHDR and SFDVKD. The chain's CDR3 is CATSDFGDGNGYTF. DNA of the CDR3: TGTGCCACCAGTGATTTCGGGGATGGGAATGGCTACACCTTC.

The chain has TRBV10-3 and TRBJ1-5; D is unresolved. CDR1 ENHRY and CDR2 SYGVKD come from the germline V gene. The CDR3 runs to 13 residues. The V end lost 10 bases, the J end lost 4 bases, and 14 bases lay between the germline ends. In nucleotides, the CDR3 is TGTGCCAGCAGCTATGCATCGAATCAGCCCCAGCATTTT. The encoded protein is CASSYASNQPQHF.

This clonotype has just one count. The rearrangement links TRBV20-1 to TRBJ1-2, with TRBD1 as a possible D gene (5 bases). V gave up 5 bases and J gave up 6 bases, with 13 bases separating them. Germline CDR1 and CDR2: DFQATT and SNEGSKA (reference sequence). The CDR3 totals 12 residues. The CDR3 loop reads CSADSTGDGYTF. CDR3 in DNA: TGCAGTGCTGATTCCACAGGCGATGGCTACACCTTC.

The chain recombines TRBV12-3 or TRBV12-4 with TRBJ2-1, with 11 bases matching TRBD2. V was pared by 2 bases and J by 3 bases, with 3 bases of the junction left unmatched. The CDR3 runs to 16 residues. The DNA for the CDR3 is TGTGCCAGCAGTTTATGGACTAGCGGGTTCTACAATGAGCAGTTCTTC. It encodes CASSLWTSGFYNEQFF.

This clonotype was counted a few times. V gene TRBV11-2 combines with J gene TRBJ2-3; D may match TRBD1 or TRBD2 (5 bases each). Germline V gene lookup returns CDR1 SGHAT and CDR2 FQNNGV. The ends were cut back, 3 bases at V and 2 bases at J, with 15 bases in the middle. There are 16 residues in the CDR3. The CDR3 here is CASSFGGGRSTDTQYF. The CDR3 DNA is TGTGCCAGCAGCTTTGGTGGGGGAAGATCCACAGATACGCAGTATTTT.

This clonotype was counted at least ten times. The chain links TRBV20-1 to TRBJ2-3, with 7 bases that match TRBD2. The CDR3 is 13 residues long. The V gene's germline CDR1 is DFQATT and CDR2 SNEGSKA (reference sequence). V lost 7 bases, J lost 2 bases, and 6 bases stayed unmatched. Written as DNA, the CDR3 is TGCAGTGGACTCGGGGGGAACACAGATACGCAGTATTTT. Encoded protein: CSGLGGNTDTQYF.

The chain couples TRBV19 to TRBJ1-1; TRBD1 matches 7 bases. V gave up 5 bases and J gave up 12 bases; unmatched junction bases: 12. Germline V gene sequence: CDR1 LNHDA, CDR2 SQIVND (reference sequence). The CDR3 has 13 residues. The CDR3 DNA is TGTGCCAGTAGTGCCTCCTCGGGACAGTCGACTTTCTTT. Protein product: CASSASSGQSTFF.

This chain joins TRBV18 and TRBJ1-1; no firm D call. This CDR3 spans 14 amino acids. The germline gives CDR1 KGHSH, CDR2 LQKENI. V was pared by 3 bases and J by 0 bases, with 8 bases between. CDR3 loop: CASSPQLVNTEAFF. The CDR3 DNA sequence: TGTGCCAGCTCACCTCAATTGGTGAACACTGAAGCTTTCTTT.

The genes are TRBV7-9 and TRBJ1-1, with D unclear. The CDR3 consists of 13 residues. V lost 3 bases and J lost 3, with 8 bases in between. The V gene's germline CDR1 is SEHNR and CDR2 FQNEAQ (reference sequence). This CDR3 reads CASSFTADTEAFF. In DNA form, the CDR3 reads TGTGCCAGCAGCTTTACGGCAGACACTGAAGCTTTCTTT.

This clonotype came up many times. CDR3 loop: CASTPSETYGYTF. In DNA, the CDR3 is TGTGCCAGCACCCCCTCGGAAACTTATGGCTACACCTTC. The V gene is TRBV6-1, the J gene TRBJ1-2; D uncertain. Germline V gives CDR1 MNHNS, CDR2 SASEGT. The CDR3 runs 13 residues. V gave up 7 bases and J gave up 5 bases, with 14 bases separating them.

This clonotype was counted ten times or more. This chain links TRBV12-3 or TRBV12-4 with TRBJ2-4; TRBD1 might be the D (5 bases). The CDR3 contains 13 residues. V lost 8 bases, J lost 4 bases, and 12 bases lay in between. The CDR3 DNA follows: TGTGCCAGCGGGGCACACTCAAAAAACATTCAGTACTTC. It specifies CASGAHSKNIQYF.

In its sample, this clonotype was seen many times. The CDR3 reads CASSSPDIDTQYF. As DNA, the CDR3 is TGCGCCAGCAGCAGCCCGGATATAGATACGCAGTATTTT. The rearrangement joins TRBV5-1 to TRBJ2-3, with D unresolved. V was pared by 4 bases and J by 5 bases, with 11 bases between. The CDR3 loop spans 13 amino acids. Germline CDR1 is SGHRS and CDR2 is YFSETQ.

This rearrangement joins TRBV19 to TRBJ1-2, with TRBD1 identical over 9 bases. Germline CDR1 is LNHDA and CDR2 is SQIVND (reference sequence). The CDR3 length is 14 residues. The J segment lost 3 bases and the V segment lost 6 bases, leaving 5 bases of the junction unmatched. This CDR3 reads CASSGDRVDYGYTF. Here the CDR3 DNA reads TGTGCCAGTAGCGGGGACAGGGTGGACTATGGCTACACCTTC.

The chain links TRBV29-1 to TRBJ1-2, with TRBD1 matching over 7 bases. CDR1 is SQVTM, CDR2 ANQGSEA, per germline. The CDR3 has 13 amino acids. CDR3 DNA sequence: TGCAGGACCTCAGGGGGGGGTGGCTATGGCTACACCTTC. Translating gives CRTSGGGGYGYTF.

This clonotype was detected many times. The V gene is TRBV27, the J gene TRBJ1-6; the D is unclear. The CDR3 sequence is 15 residues long. CDR1 is MNHEY, CDR2 SMNVEV, per germline (reference sequence). V dropped 6 bases and J dropped 1 base, with 10 bases sitting between them. Here the CDR3 reads CASRSVVSYNSPLHF. The CDR3 nucleotides are TGTGCCAGCAGATCCGTGGTATCCTATAATTCACCCCTCCACTTT.

This clonotype was recorded many times. The chain has TRBV20-1 and TRBJ1-2; unclear D gene. Deletions cut 4 bases from V and 8 bases from J, with 8 bases between. The CDR3 length is 10 residues. Looked up from germline, CDR1 is DFQATT and CDR2 is SNEGSKA (reference sequence). The CDR3 bases are TGCAGTGCTAATGACCCGGGCTACACCTTC. It encodes CSANDPGYTF.

This clonotype occurred a few times. This chain links TRBV12-3 or TRBV12-4 with TRBJ2-1, with 10 bases matching TRBD2. The V gene end was trimmed by 1 base and the J gene end by 4 bases; junction bases not matched to a gene: 1. The CDR3 spans 15 residues. This chain's CDR3 is CASSLVLAGYNEQFF. Here the CDR3 DNA reads TGTGCCAGCAGTTTAGTACTAGCGGGGTACAATGAGCAGTTCTTC.

The chain is built from TRBV15 and TRBJ2-5; D perhaps matches TRBD1 (6 bases). CDR1 and CDR2 from the germline V gene are LNHNV and YYDKDF (reference sequence). The CDR3 is made up of 15 amino acids. V lost 5 bases, J lost 9 bases, and 22 bases lay in between. CDR3 nucleotides: TGTGCCACCAGCGTTTACGGGACAAACAGGCAGGCCCAGTACTTC. It translates to CATSVYGTNRQAQYF.

This chain links TRBV10-3 with TRBJ1-3; D is unresolved. V was cut by 4 bases and J by 0 bases, with 10 bases left in between. Per the germline V gene, CDR1 is ENHRY and CDR2 is SYGVKD. CDR3 size: 15 residues. CDR3: CAISAVRHSGNTIYF. The CDR3 DNA reads TGTGCCATCAGTGCGGTCCGGCACTCTGGAAACACCATATATTTT.

The rearrangement joins TRBV25-1 to TRBJ2-7, with D maybe TRBD1 (5 bases). This CDR3 is 15 amino acids long. The germline CDR1 and CDR2 sequences are MGHDK and SYGVNS. V lost 6 bases to trimming and J lost 1 base, with 16 bases between them. The CDR3 nucleotides read TGTGCCAGCAGCCAATCATGGGCAGGGTCCTACGAGCAGTACTTC. Amino acids: CASSQSWAGSYEQYF.

V and J are TRBV19 and TRBJ2-3; TRBD1 might be the D (5 bases). The V gene's germline CDR1 is LNHDA and CDR2 SQIVND (reference sequence). V was shortened by 9 bases and J by 2 bases, with 18 bases between the two germline ends. CDR3 length equals 15 residues. CDR3 in amino acids: CASSQDAGLTDTQYF. The CDR3 DNA follows: TGTGCCAGCAGCCAAGATGCAGGGCTCACAGATACGCAGTATTTT.

Comment on this clonotype: A much larger clonotype is one base distant, so this may be a read error. The chain has TRBV5-1 and TRBJ1-3, with D hard to call. The CDR3 sequence is 16 residues long. V dropped 1 base and J dropped 0 bases, with 11 bases sitting between them. Looked up from germline, CDR1 is SGHRS and CDR2 is YFSETQ. The chain's CDR3 is CASSLKRGSSGNTIYF. Written as DNA, the CDR3 is TGCGCCAGCAGCTTGAAGAGAGGTAGCTCTGGAAACACCATATATTTT.